This TCR beta chain was recovered during a study of blood T cell repertoires in COVID-19. Across the whole study: The United States, Italy and Spain provided the acute and convalescent COVID-19 samples. T cells, B-cell-depleted T cells, or PBMCs supplied cDNA or gDNA.

Worth noting for this clone: Other nucleotide sequences in the sample specify the same CDR3.

Study processing details: Amplified reference gene primers provided the basis for estimating nucleated cell counts. Profiled with immunoSEQ multiplex PCR; TCRdb holds only in-frame clones, not every one. The DNA gave D and trimming, while V, J and clone size come from that table. This sample carries 35,000 to 55,000 clones, approximately 82% of them seen once, and the ten largest clones take around 4.4%. The CDR3 consists of 13 residues. V dropped 5 bases and J dropped 4; count of bases not matched to a gene: 2. Germline V lookup: CDR1 MNHEY, CDR2 SVGAGI. The source is a woman in her 70s with acute or convalescent COVID-19. V usage is TRBV6-5 and J usage is TRBJ1-2, with 9 bases identical to TRBD1. Sequenced sample: peripheral blood. The CDR3 here is CASSLTGGYGYTF. The DNA of the CDR3 is TGTGCCAGCAGTCTGACAGGGGGCTATGGCTACACCTTC.